These 21 T cell receptor beta chains came from one sample sequenced in a study of shared clonotypes between healthy human individuals. Clones were sequenced by immunoSEQ multiplex PCR, and TCRdb holds only the in-frame ones, with some missing. This table has approximately 2.4 million clones, approximately 96% appearing once. The sequenced material came from naive CD4+ T cells sorted from blood. Specified subset: CD45RA+ positively selected. The receptors were gathered from a man between 18 and 35 years old in good health.

The chain has TRBV13 and TRBJ2-3; maybe TRBD1 (5 bases). The CDR3 is made up of 15 amino acids. Germline V gene sequence: CDR1 PRHDT, CDR2 FYEKMQ (reference sequence). Trimming took off 5 bases at V and 1 base at J, with 13 bases between the two ends. The DNA for the CDR3 is TGTGCCAGCAGCCCCCAGGAAGGGGGCACAGATACGCAGTATTTT. It is translated as CASSPQEGGTDTQYF. Variable domain in full (rest from reference TRBV13 and TRBJ2-3): AAGVIQSPRHLIKEKRETATLKCYPIPRHDTVYWYQQGPGQDPQFLISFYEKMQSDKGSIPDRFSAQQFSDYHSELNMSSLELGDSALYFCASSPQEGGTDTQYFGPGTRLTVL.

This rearrangement joins TRBV14 to TRBJ1-4; 9 bases line up with TRBD1. CDR1 and CDR2 from the germline V gene are SGHDN and FVKESK. Unmatched junction bases numbered 10, after V lost 3 bases and J lost 8 bases. CDR3 length equals 16 residues. The CDR3 is CASSHLFGQGNEKLFF. The CDR3 DNA reads as TGTGCCAGCAGCCATCTGTTCGGACAGGGGAACGAAAAACTGTTTTTT.

This clone was counted once. The V gene is TRBV5-4, the J gene TRBJ2-7; D possibly corresponds to TRBD1 (6 bases). In germline, CDR1 is SGHNT, CDR2 YYREEE (reference sequence). V was shortened by 4 bases and J by 5 bases, with 13 bases between the two germline ends. This CDR3 has 13 amino acids. The CDR3 DNA is TGTGCCAGCAGCACTACCGGGACAAACGAGCAGTACTTC. This gives the protein CASSTTGTNEQYF.

The chain combines TRBV4-1 with TRBJ1-4, with D perhaps matching TRBD1 (5 bases). V was pared by 3 bases and J by 0 bases, with 11 bases between. Germline CDR1 MGHRA, CDR2 YSYEKL. This CDR3 has 16 amino acids. The CDR3 DNA follows: TGCGCCAGCAGCCACGCGCGACAGACAACTAATGAAAAACTGTTTTTT. The encoded protein is CASSHARQTTNEKLFF.

V gene TRBV29-1 combines with J gene TRBJ1-1, with D possibly being TRBD1 (5 bases). V was pared by 5 bases and J by 2 bases, with 9 bases between. CDR3 length equals 12 residues. Germline CDR1 is SQVTM and CDR2 is ANQGSEA. In DNA, the CDR3 is TGCAGCGTTTACGACAGCAACACTGAAGCTTTCTTT. It yields the protein CSVYDSNTEAFF.

V usage is TRBV5-1 and J usage is TRBJ2-7; D tentatively reads TRBD1 or TRBD2 (5 bases each). The CDR3 is made up of 15 amino acids. V lost 1 base and J lost 2, with 13 bases in between. The germline CDR1 and CDR2 sequences are SGHRS and YFSETQ. The CDR3 here is CASSLLGRDTYEQYF. The CDR3 DNA reads TGCGCCAGCAGCTTGTTGGGACGCGACACCTACGAGCAGTACTTC.

This chain uses TRBV4-3 with TRBJ2-3, with TRBD2 matching 13 bases. There are 16 residues in the CDR3. After removal of 6 bases from V and 10 bases from J, the junction contained 13 bases not matched to a gene. Germline V gene sequence: CDR1 LGHNA, CDR2 YSLEER. The CDR3, as DNA: TGCGCCAGCAGTCGACTAGCGGGAGGCGAAGGTGTTCCGCAGTATTTT. Its translation: CASSRLAGGEGVPQYF.

The chain carries TRBV18 and TRBJ2-7; D not certain. Germline V gene data show CDR1 as KGHSH and CDR2 as LQKENI. The ends were cut back, 2 bases at V and 5 bases at J, with 10 bases in the middle. The CDR3 has 13 residues. Here the CDR3 DNA reads TGTGCCAGCTCACCAAGAGAGCTCAACGAGCAGTACTTC. Its protein product is CASSPRELNEQYF.

The V and J genes are TRBV5-6 and TRBJ1-1; D is perhaps TRBD1 (5 bases). V was trimmed by 4 bases and J by 1 base, leaving 11 bases between them. The CDR3 loop spans 14 amino acids. Germline V lookup: CDR1 SGHDT, CDR2 YYEEEE. CDR3 DNA sequence: TGTGCCAGCAGCCCCTACGACAGGAACACTGAAGCTTTCTTT. Its translation: CASSPYDRNTEAFF.

The chain is built from TRBV11-1 and TRBJ2-3; 9 bases agree with TRBD2. J lost 2 bases, V lost 5 bases, and 8 bases had no gene match. This CDR3 spans 16 amino acids. Germline-derived CDR1 and CDR2 are SGHAT and FQDESV (reference sequence). Here the CDR3 DNA reads TGTGCCAGCAGCCCCTTAGCGGGGGCTACCACAGATACGCAGTATTTT. This translates into CASSPLAGATTDTQYF.

V is TRBV28 and J is TRBJ2-1, with D unclear. Germline loops: CDR1 MDHEN, CDR2 SYDVKM. The CDR3 length is 17 residues. Deletions cut 4 bases from V and 0 bases from J, with 16 bases between. CDR3 loop: CASSSLWTPSSYNEQFF. CDR3 in DNA: TGTGCCAGCAGTTCTCTATGGACCCCGAGCTCCTACAATGAGCAGTTCTTC.

This rearrangement joins TRBV6-5 to TRBJ2-1; D call uncertain. Germline-derived CDR1 and CDR2 are MNHEY and SVGAGI. The V and J ends lost 5 bases and 6 bases respectively, with 5 bases between them. The CDR3 length is 11 residues. The CDR3 is CASSAVNEQFF. The CDR3, as DNA: TGTGCCAGCAGTGCCGTCAATGAGCAGTTCTTC.

The genes are TRBV6-5 and TRBJ1-3; TRBD1 matches 9 bases. The CDR3 loop spans 15 amino acids. The germline V gene has CDR1 MNHEY and CDR2 SVGAGI. V dropped 4 bases and J dropped 2; count of bases not matched to a gene: 3. CDR3 nucleotide sequence: TGTGCCAGCAGTTTGGGACAGGGTCCTGGAAACACCATATATTTT. Residues: CASSLGQGPGNTIYF.

The chain employs TRBV6-5 and TRBJ1-1; tentatively, D is TRBD1 (5 bases). CDR1 is MNHEY and CDR2 is SVGAGI in the germline V gene. This CDR3 region has 14 residues. Trimming removed 2 bases from V and 1 base from J, with 8 bases in between. CDR3 nucleotides: TGTGCCAGCAGTTACGAGGGGAAGAACACTGAAGCTTTCTTT. Translation gives CASSYEGKNTEAFF.

With respect to this clone: At the DNA level, this CDR3 is encoded by other sequences in the same sample as well. This chain joins TRBV7-2 and TRBJ2-3, with 9 bases matching TRBD1. Germline lookup yields CDR1 SGHTA and CDR2 FQGNSA. This CDR3 spans 14 amino acids. V was clipped by 5 bases and J by 6 bases; unmatched bases: 6. DNA for the CDR3: TGTGCCAGCAGCCCAGACAGGGGGACGGATACGCAGTATTTT. Its protein product is CASSPDRGTDTQYF.

The J gene is TRBJ1-5, the V gene TRBV10-1; 9 bases are shared with TRBD1. Trimming removed 8 bases from V and 6 bases from J; junction bases left unmatched: 17. The CDR3 runs to 17 residues. CDR1 and CDR2 from the germline V gene are WNHNN and SYGVQD (reference sequence). The CDR3 loop is CASPAGQGRVEIQPQHF. Written as DNA, the CDR3 is TGCGCCAGCCCGGCCGGACAGGGGAGGGTGGAGATTCAGCCCCAGCATTTT.

This chain joins TRBV5-6 and TRBJ1-1; no clear D. The length of the CDR3 is 13 residues. In germline, CDR1 is SGHDT, CDR2 YYEEEE. V lost 2 bases, J lost 4 bases, and 9 bases lay in between. The CDR3 reads CASSLITGTEAFF. The DNA of the CDR3 is TGTGCCAGCAGCTTAATAACCGGCACTGAAGCTTTCTTT. Full variable domain (remainder filled in from reference TRBV5-6 and TRBJ1-1): DAGVTQSPTHLIKTRGQQVTLRCSPKSGHDTVSWYQQALGQGPQFIFQYYEEEERQRGNFPDRFSGHQFPNYSSELNVNALLLGDSALYLCASSLITGTEAFFGQGTRLTVV.

This clone was counted once. CDR3 DNA: TGCAGCGTTGAATCACGGCCGAACACCGGGGAGCTGTTTTTT. It specifies CSVESRPNTGELFF. The V and J genes are TRBV29-1 and TRBJ2-2, with D uncertain. Looked up from germline, CDR1 is SQVTM and CDR2 is ANQGSEA. The CDR3 extends over 14 amino acids. V was clipped by 2 bases and J by 0 bases, with 7 bases between them.

The V gene is TRBV5-4, the J gene TRBJ2-1; D is perhaps TRBD1 (6 bases). Germline assignment: CDR1 SGHNT and CDR2 YYREEE (reference sequence). The CDR3 spans 16 residues. V shed 5 bases and J shed 0 bases, with 15 bases lying between them. CDR3 amino acids: CASRYDRFSSYNEQFF. As DNA, the CDR3 is TGTGCCAGCAGATATGACAGGTTCAGCTCCTACAATGAGCAGTTCTTC.

The rearrangement joins TRBV25-1 to TRBJ2-7; D gene uncertain. CDR1 and CDR2 from the germline V gene are MGHDK and SYGVNS. V lost 4 bases and J 2 bases, leaving 12 bases between the germline ends. This CDR3 region has 14 residues. The DNA for the CDR3 is TGTGCCAGCAGTGGAACAATTGGCCCCTACGAGCAGTACTTC. Amino acid sequence: CASSGTIGPYEQYF.

Only one count was recorded for this clone. The rearrangement uses TRBV12-5 and TRBJ1-2; weak D call: TRBD1 (5 bases). The CDR3 covers 13 residues. V was pared by 6 bases and J by 8 bases, with 16 bases between. Germline V lookup: CDR1 LGHNT, CDR2 FRNRAP. The CDR3 loop reads CASGHAGDEGYTF. The CDR3 DNA is TGTGCTAGTGGCCACGCCGGGGACGAGGGCTACACCTTC.